This T cell receptor beta chain was identified in a study of cytomegalovirus exposure and HLA in healthy donors. The study ran its PCR with 60 Vbeta and 13 Jbeta primers. The table came from immunoSEQ multiplex PCR; TCRdb's copy has only in-frame clones and leaves some out. The table shows 140,000 to 150,000 clones, with about 71% occurring only once. The CDR3 has 13 amino acids. Germline CDR1 reads SGDLS; CDR2 reads YYNGEE. Trimming took 3 bases from V and 14 from J; bases not matched to a gene: 6. Whole-study results and caveats: The authors later linked a missense DCLRE1C variant to TCR beta V- and J-gene trimming. Researchers catalogued approximately 160 TCR beta chains as cytomegalovirus-associated.

Notes on this clone: Its antigen is not known.

What was sequenced was PBMCs. The chain joins TRBV9 to TRBJ2-3, with 13 bases identical to TRBD2. This receptor was taken from an older woman in good health and CMV-seropositive. The CDR3 loop reads CASSGGLAGPAYF. For the CDR3, the DNA is TGTGCCAGCAGCGGGGGACTAGCGGGGCCGGCGTATTTT. Together with reference TRBV9 and TRBJ2-3, the CDR3 gives the full variable domain: DSGVTQTPKHLITATGQRVTLRCSPRSGDLSVYWYQQSLDQGLQFLIQYYNGEERAKGNILERFSAQQFPDLHSELNLSSLELGDSALYFCASSGGLAGPAYFGPGTRLTVL.